This T cell receptor (beta chain) is from a study of T cell repertoires in cytomegalovirus infection. One entry per CDR3 protein results from TCRdb running MiXCR on the reads. This table has some 280,000 distinct CDR3 sequences, 12% to 15% appearing once. This clonotype occurred a few times. Germline V gene sequence: CDR1 SQVTM, CDR2 ANQGSEA. CDR3 length: 12 amino acids. V lost 3 bases, J lost 9 bases, and 12 bases lay in between. The TCR originated in a human donor in good health (CMV status not recorded). Some clones in this sample may be carry-over from other donors' samples. Sequencing was done on a sample of PBMCs. V usage is TRBV29-1 and J usage is TRBJ2-1; the D is unclear. The CDR3 DNA sequence: TGCAGCGTTGACGTAGGGATAGGTGAGCAGTTCTTC. This translates into CSVDVGIGEQFF.